Below are 20 T cell receptor beta chains sequenced from a single sample in a study of T cells in Graves' hyperthyroidism and ophthalmopathy (dated by TCRdb to the late 2010s). Libraries were constructed by multiplex PCR. This sample was sequenced with an Illumina HiSeq 2000. Amplification of TCR beta CDR3 regions was carried out from RNA transcripts. For the first round of RT-PCR on the TCR CDR3, the HTBI primer set was used together with the Qiagen OneStep RT-PCR kit. TCRdb handled the public reads itself, with Q25 trimming in fastp and clone calling in MiXCR, and kept productive beta chains. Records with the same CDR3 protein are collapsed into one entry carrying the most frequent genes and DNA. The sample records under 300,000 distinct CDR3 sequences, about 14% of which are singletons. The ten largest account for about 14% of the sample. The sample taken for sequencing was blood. Receptors were obtained from a woman aged 40-49 years with Graves' hyperthyroidism that later progressed to Graves' ophthalmopathy.

This clonotype came up many times. This sequence joins TRBV28 and TRBJ2-1, with 10 positions matching TRBD1. The V gene end was trimmed by 6 bases and the J gene end by 9 bases; junction bases not matched to a gene: 11. The CDR3 is 15 residues long. The germline gives CDR1 MDHEN, CDR2 SYDVKM. CDR3 sequence: CASRALGTGVVEQFF. The CDR3 DNA sequence: TGTGCCAGCAGGGCATTGGGGACAGGGGTGGTTGAGCAGTTCTTC.

This clonotype was recorded many times. The chain employs TRBV7-2 and TRBJ2-3, with 8 bases that match TRBD2. Per the germline V gene, CDR1 is SGHTA and CDR2 is FQGNSA. The V segment lost 1 base and the J segment 5 bases; nucleotides outside the gene matches: 5. This CDR3 region has 15 residues. CDR3 loop: CASSLGSGSGDTQYF. CDR3 DNA sequence: TGTGCCAGCAGCTTAGGGAGCGGGAGTGGAGATACGCAGTATTTT. Full variable domain (rest looked up from reference TRBV7-2 and TRBJ2-3): GAGVSQSPSNKVTEKGKDVELRCDPISGHTALYWYRQSLGQGLEFLIYFQGNSAPDKSGLPSDRFSAERTGGSVSTLTIQRTQQEDSAVYLCASSLGSGSGDTQYFGPGTRLTVL.

This clonotype was counted at least ten times. V is TRBV9 and J is TRBJ1-3; 8 nucleotides line up with TRBD1. The CDR3 sequence is 20 residues long. The junction had 18 bases not matched to a gene; V was cut back by 0 bases and J by 4 bases. Germline-derived CDR1 and CDR2 are SGDLS and YYNGEE. The CDR3, as DNA: TGTGCCAGCAGCGTAGCCCCCCCCGGGGCTTGGACAGGGACAGGAAACACCATATATTTT. Translation gives CASSVAPPGAWTGTGNTIYF.

A remark on this clonotype: Since a much larger clone is just one base distant, this may be a read error. The chain combines TRBV20-1 with TRBJ2-7; D ambiguous. Germline V gene lookup returns CDR1 DFQATT and CDR2 SNEGSKA (reference sequence). There are 12 residues in the CDR3. Trimming shortened V by 8 bases and J by 2 bases, and 13 bases separated the two germline ends. Here the CDR3 reads CSYSGLAYEQYF. DNA for the CDR3: TGCAGTTATTCGGGTTTAGCCTACGAGCAGTACTTC.

This clonotype came up many times. The gene calls are TRBV28 and TRBJ1-5; 7 nucleotides agree with TRBD1. The CDR3 consists of 15 residues. The germline CDR1 and CDR2 sequences are MDHEN and SYDVKM. V gave up 10 bases and J gave up 3 bases; unmatched junction bases: 12. For the CDR3, the DNA is TGTGCCACTAGGGCCATGGGACAGAACAATCAGCCCCAGCATTTT. Translated: CATRAMGQNNQPQHF. The variable domain in full, with the rest retrieved from reference TRBV28 and TRBJ1-5, is DVKVTQSSRYLVKRTGEKVFLECVQDMDHENMFWYRQDPGLGLRLIYFSYDVKMKEKGDIPEGYSVSREKKERFSLILESASTNQTSMYLCATRAMGQNNQPQHFGDGTRLSIL.

This clonotype was seen many times. This rearrangement joins TRBV20-1 to TRBJ2-2, with D possibly being TRBD2 (6 bases). V dropped 4 bases and J dropped 1 base, with 7 bases sitting between them. The CDR3 spans 13 residues. Per germline, CDR1 DFQATT and CDR2 SNEGSKA (reference sequence). The CDR3 coding sequence is TGCAGTGCTACGCGGGGGAACACCGGGGAGCTGTTTTTT. It is translated as CSATRGNTGELFF.

The genes are TRBV4-1 and TRBJ1-2; no definite D call. The germline V and J ends were trimmed by 4 bases and 6 bases, with 21 bases remaining between them. The CDR3 is 16 residues long. Germline assignment: CDR1 MGHRA and CDR2 YSYEKL. CDR3 residues: CASSRSLASSVNGYTF. The CDR3 nucleotides read TGCGCCAGCAGCCGAAGCCTGGCCAGTTCGGTTAATGGCTACACCTTC.

This clonotype appeared a few times. The chain combines TRBV7-9 with TRBJ2-1; 10 nucleotides agree with TRBD1. Germline loops: CDR1 SEHNR, CDR2 FQNEAQ (reference sequence). This CDR3 region has 15 residues. Losses at the gene ends were 4 bases for V and 7 bases for J; bases not matched to a gene: 7. The CDR3 DNA reads as TGTGCCAGCAGCTCGACAGGGGGCGCGGGTAATGAGCAGTTCTTC. This sequence encodes CASSSTGGAGNEQFF. Full variable domain (remainder filled in from reference TRBV7-9 and TRBJ2-1): DTGVSQNPRHKITKRGQNVTFRCDPISEHNRLYWYRQTLGQGPEFLTYFQNEAQLEKSRLLSDRFSAERPKGSFSTLEIQRTEQGDSAMYLCASSSTGGAGNEQFFGPGTRLTVL.

This clonotype was seen many times. The chain joins TRBV20-1 to TRBJ2-3, with D perhaps TRBD1 (6 bases). Germline lookup yields CDR1 DFQATT and CDR2 SNEGSKA (reference sequence). Deletions cut 2 bases from V and 7 bases from J, with 10 bases between. This CDR3 region has 12 residues. CDR3 coding DNA: TGCAGTGCTAGATCAGGGGCTAATACGCAGTATTTT. It yields the protein CSARSGANTQYF.

This clonotype occurred many times. J is TRBJ2-3 and V is TRBV20-1; maybe TRBD2 (6 bases). The V gene lost 5 bases and the J gene lost 5 bases, with 17 bases spanning the gap. This CDR3 spans 14 amino acids. CDR1 and CDR2 (germline): DFQATT, SNEGSKA (reference sequence). Written as DNA, the CDR3 is TGCAGTGCTCCCAAGCAGGGAGGTAGAGATACGCAGTATTTT. Encoded protein: CSAPKQGGRDTQYF.

This clonotype was seen ten or more times. The V and J genes are TRBV28 and TRBJ2-3; a weak D match, TRBD2 (6 bases). This CDR3 comprises 16 residues. Germline CDR1 MDHEN, CDR2 SYDVKM. Trimming shortened V by 7 bases and J by 4 bases, and 21 bases separated the two germline ends. CDR3 in amino acids: CASTSPREIHPDTQYF. The CDR3 DNA follows: TGTGCCAGCACCTCCCCACGGGAGATCCATCCAGATACGCAGTATTTT. Full variable domain (missing parts from reference TRBV28 and TRBJ2-3): DVKVTQSSRYLVKRTGEKVFLECVQDMDHENMFWYRQDPGLGLRLIYFSYDVKMKEKGDIPEGYSVSREKKERFSLILESASTNQTSMYLCASTSPREIHPDTQYFGPGTRLTVL.

There are many counts of this clonotype. The chain has TRBV6-5 and TRBJ2-3; 7 positions match TRBD1. Per germline, CDR1 MNHEY and CDR2 SVGAGI. The CDR3 runs to 14 residues. V shed 2 bases, J shed 6 bases, and the junction held 5 bases outside the gene matches. The CDR3 loop reads CASSYNRGGDTQYF. The DNA of the CDR3 is TGTGCCAGCAGTTACAACAGGGGTGGTGATACGCAGTATTTT.

This clonotype was seen ten or more times. The rearrangement joins TRBV30 to TRBJ1-1, with D possibly TRBD1 on 6 matching bases. The CDR3 is 12 residues long. Germline loops: CDR1 GTSNPN, CDR2 SVGIG (reference sequence). Trimming pared 2 bases from V and 11 bases from J, leaving 15 bases between. CDR3 bases: TGTGCCTGGAGTATGGGAGGGGGGCTGGCTTTCTTT. Translation: CAWSMGGGLAFF.

The table lists this clonotype with a few counts. The rearrangement joins TRBV5-1 to TRBJ1-3; 7 bases align to TRBD1. Per germline, CDR1 SGHRS and CDR2 YFSETQ. V shed 4 bases, J shed 0 bases, and the junction held 4 bases outside the gene matches. The CDR3 sequence is 15 residues long. This CDR3 is CASSPDRPSGNTIYF. The CDR3 DNA sequence: TGCGCCAGCAGCCCGGACAGGCCCTCTGGAAACACCATATATTTT.

As concerns this clonotype: This could be a read error, since a much larger clone is one nucleotide away. J is TRBJ2-3 and V is TRBV6-2 or TRBV6-3; 7 bases agree with TRBD1. The length of the CDR3 is 15 residues. Germline loops: CDR1 MNHEY, CDR2 SVGEGT. The V and J ends lost 8 bases and 2 bases, in that order; junction bases with no gene match: 10. The CDR3 sequence is CASGREGTVTDTQYF. CDR3 DNA: TGTGCCAGCGGCCGAGAAGGGACAGTCACAGATACGCAGTATTTT.

This clonotype was detected ten times or more. The rearrangement links TRBV28 to TRBJ2-7, with 7 bases matching TRBD1. The CDR3 covers 15 residues. Germline lookup yields CDR1 MDHEN and CDR2 SYDVKM. V trimming: 4 bases; J trimming: 6 bases; junction bases outside the gene matches: 12. CDR3 loop: CASSWGPGQWAEQYF. In nucleotides, the CDR3 is TGTGCCAGCAGTTGGGGTCCGGGACAGTGGGCCGAGCAGTACTTC.

This clonotype was counted many times. The gene calls are TRBV2 and TRBJ2-3, with 10 positions matching TRBD2. Germline CDR1 SNHLY, CDR2 FYNNEI. Trimming cost V 9 bases and J 6 bases; bases outside gene matches: 9. The CDR3 is 14 amino acids. CDR3 nucleotides: TGTGCCAGTGGACTAGCGGATCGAGAGGATACGCAGTATTTT. Translating gives CASGLADREDTQYF.

This clonotype has a count of ten or more. The chain couples TRBV14 to TRBJ1-1; TRBD1 agrees at 7 bases. Germline trimming cut 4 bases from V and 1 base from J; bases unmatched to any gene: 3. CDR3 length equals 14 residues. From germline, CDR1 is SGHDN and CDR2 FVKESK. CDR3 sequence: CASSLRQGNTEAFF. CDR3 sequence (DNA): TGTGCCAGCAGCCTCCGACAGGGGAACACTGAAGCTTTCTTT.

This chain uses TRBV6-2 or TRBV6-3 with TRBJ2-2; TRBD2 aligns across 8 bases. The CDR3 has 15 amino acids. Germline V CDR1 and CDR2: MNHEY, SVGEGT. The ends lost 5 bases at V and 0 bases at J; junction bases unmatched: 2. CDR3 residues: CASSKLAANTGELFF. The CDR3 nucleotides are TGTGCCAGCAGTAAACTAGCGGCGAACACCGGGGAGCTGTTTTTT.

This clonotype was counted a few times. The J gene is TRBJ1-1, the V gene TRBV5-6, with D perhaps matching TRBD1 (6 bases). This CDR3 region has 14 residues. Germline-derived CDR1 and CDR2 are SGHDT and YYEEEE. The germline V and J ends were trimmed by 4 bases and 3 bases, with 13 bases remaining between them. CDR3 sequence: CASSPGQLYTEAFF. As DNA, the CDR3 is TGTGCCAGCAGCCCAGGACAGCTCTACACTGAAGCTTTCTTT.